This T cell receptor beta chain was documented in a study of T cell responses to AZD1222 COVID-19 vaccine. This CDR3 is 12 amino acids long. Germline assignment: CDR1 MDHEN and CDR2 SYDVKM. The V gene lost 2 bases and the J gene lost 5 bases, with 4 bases spanning the gap. Study outcomes and limitations: Only after the peak T cell response were repertoires sampled. Donors skewed white British and female; clonal diversity was possibly underestimated. Researchers report vaccine-associated CD4 TCRs spanning spike, with dominance at 160-218 and 743-854. Among AZD1222 vaccinees, only five or six were seropositive at baseline.

This table comes from immunoSEQ multiplex PCR, and its TCRdb copy is limited to in-frame clones, with some not included. The repertoire holds roughly 200,000 clones, with about 89% as singletons. In this sample, this clone turned up a few times. Antigen unknown. This clonotype originated in an adult who received the AZD1222 COVID-19 vaccine. This chain joins TRBV28 and TRBJ1-5; no reliable D call. The sequences come from peripheral blood, collected 28 days after the second AZD1222 dose. In DNA form, the CDR3 reads TGTGCCAGCAGTTTAAGGGATCAGCCCCAGCATTTT. Its translation: CASSLRDQPQHF.